The next 29 T cell receptor beta chains were all read from a single sample in a study of shared clonotypes between healthy human individuals (dated by TCRdb to 2018 to 2021). The protocol used for the library was the immunoSEQ multiplex PCR assay. The immuneACCESS repertoire file appears here via TCRdb, limited to in-frame rearrangements. These files lack a portion of the clones; in checked studies, under half of the deficit traces to unresolved V genes, and the cause of the others is not known. The sample data list millions of clones, and around nine tenths of these were observed just once. In total, the top ten clones hold roughly 0.14% of the sample. The sample taken for sequencing was naive CD4+ T cells sorted from blood. This specimen's cell subset or site label, per the study, means: CD45RA+ positively selected. The receptors derive from a young man in good health.

V gene TRBV5-1 combines with J gene TRBJ2-6, with D unresolved. From germline, CDR1 is SGHRS and CDR2 YFSETQ. The V and J ends lost 0 bases and 1 base respectively, with 8 bases between them. The CDR3 runs 16 residues. CDR3 in amino acids: CASSLAGRSGANVLTF. DNA of the CDR3: TGCGCCAGCAGCTTGGCCGGCAGGTCTGGGGCCAACGTCCTGACTTTC.

The genes are TRBV28 and TRBJ1-1; no firm D call. Germline V CDR1 and CDR2: MDHEN, SYDVKM. This CDR3 region has 15 residues. Trimming left V 5 bases short and J 0 bases short, with 13 bases between. CDR3 DNA sequence: TGTGCCAGCAGTCCCCTTGGGGATATGAACACTGAAGCTTTCTTT. Its translation is CASSPLGDMNTEAFF. Drawing the rest from reference TRBV28 and TRBJ1-1, the complete variable domain is DVKVTQSSRYLVKRTGEKVFLECVQDMDHENMFWYRQDPGLGLRLIYFSYDVKMKEKGDIPEGYSVSREKKERFSLILESASTNQTSMYLCASSPLGDMNTEAFFGQGTRLTVV.

The chain combines TRBV10-3 with TRBJ2-1, with D possibly TRBD2 on 5 matching bases. With 3 bases removed from V and 6 bases from J, the gap between germline ends came to 21 bases. Germline-derived CDR1 and CDR2 are ENHRY and SYGVKD. This CDR3 has 17 amino acids. Here the CDR3 reads CAISEGLFNRQRNEQFF. Here the CDR3 DNA reads TGTGCCATCAGTGAAGGACTTTTTAACCGTCAACGCAATGAGCAGTTCTTC.

About this clone: At one end, the junction sequence differs from germline, possibly due to a read error. The chain links TRBV7-7 to TRBJ2-3; 10 positions agree with TRBD1. Looked up from germline, CDR1 is SSHAT and CDR2 is FNYEAQ (reference sequence). The CDR3 contains 13 residues. This CDR3 reads CASSLGQGDTQYF. For the CDR3, the DNA is TGTGCTAGCAGCTTGGGACAGGGGGATACGCAGTATTTT. Together with reference TRBV7-7 and TRBJ2-3, the CDR3 gives the full variable domain: GAGVSQSPRYKVTKRGQDVTLRCDPISSHATLYWYQQALGQGPEFLTYFNYEAQPDKSGLPSDRFSAERPEGSISTLTIQRTEQRDSAMYRCASSLGQGDTQYFGPGTRLTVL.

The V call is TRBV5-1, the J call TRBJ1-2, with 7 bases that match TRBD1. The V gene end was trimmed by 2 bases and the J gene end by 7 bases; junction bases not matched to a gene: 11. This CDR3 is built from 15 residues. The germline gives CDR1 SGHRS, CDR2 YFSETQ. CDR3 protein: CASSFEGAQRGGYTF. The CDR3, as DNA: TGCGCCAGCAGCTTTGAGGGGGCGCAGCGCGGTGGCTACACCTTC.

Of note for this clone: This sample also contains other DNA sequences that code for the same CDR3. V is TRBV2 and J is TRBJ2-5; 9 bases agree with TRBD1. Germline trimming cut 4 bases from V and 2 bases from J; bases unmatched to any gene: 5. CDR3 length: 15 residues. Per germline, CDR1 SNHLY and CDR2 FYNNEI. The CDR3 reads CASSGGQGGQETQYF. In DNA form, the CDR3 reads TGTGCCAGCAGTGGGGGACAGGGAGGACAAGAGACCCAGTACTTC.

The chain uses TRBV5-1 and TRBJ2-3; 7 nucleotides agree with TRBD1. This CDR3 comprises 15 residues. After removal of 6 bases from V and 2 bases from J, the junction contained 9 bases not matched to a gene. Looked up from germline, CDR1 is SGHRS and CDR2 is YFSETQ. As DNA, the CDR3 is TGCGCCAGCACCATTTGGGGGACAGCCACAGATACGCAGTATTTT. The encoded protein is CASTIWGTATDTQYF.

V is TRBV7-6 and J is TRBJ2-3, with 9 bases lining up with TRBD2. Germline values: CDR1 SGHVS, CDR2 FNYEAQ. The CDR3 runs 15 residues. V lost 4 bases, J lost 1 base, and 3 bases stayed unmatched. Written as DNA, the CDR3 is TGTGCCAGCAGCTCTCCTAGCGGGGGCACAGATACGCAGTATTTT. This encodes CASSSPSGGTDTQYF.

V usage is TRBV5-1 and J usage is TRBJ2-6; no firm D call. Germline CDR1 SGHRS, CDR2 YFSETQ. The V end lost 4 bases, the J end lost 2 bases, and 13 bases lay between the germline ends. The CDR3 length is 16 residues. In nucleotides, the CDR3 is TGCGCCAGCAGCAGACCCCAGGTGGCTGGGGCCAACGTCCTGACTTTC. It specifies CASSRPQVAGANVLTF.

CDR3 residues: CASGLDVGHTLSPLHF. The CDR3 region has the DNA TGTGCTAGTGGTTTGGACGTGGGGCACACGCTTTCACCCCTCCACTTT. This chain uses TRBV12-5 with TRBJ1-6; a possible D gene is TRBD1 (5 bases). This CDR3 is built from 16 residues. Per the germline V gene, CDR1 is LGHNT and CDR2 is FRNRAP. Deletions cut 1 base from V and 9 bases from J, with 16 bases between.

Note on this clone: The same CDR3 arises from other DNA sequences in this sample as well. The genes are TRBV25-1 and TRBJ2-3; no definite D call. CDR1 and CDR2 from the germline V gene are MGHDK and SYGVNS. This CDR3 has 13 residues. V gave up 2 bases and J gave up 0 bases, with 3 bases separating them. CDR3: CASSEASTDTQYF. The CDR3 coding sequence is TGTGCCAGCAGTGAAGCTAGCACAGATACGCAGTATTTT.

V gene TRBV7-9 combines with J gene TRBJ1-2; 8 nucleotides agree with TRBD1. The V and J ends lost 7 bases and 1 base, in that order; junction bases with no gene match: 17. Germline V gives CDR1 SEHNR, CDR2 FQNEAQ (reference sequence). This CDR3 region has 18 residues. CDR3 nucleotides: TGTGCCAGCACCGAGGATAGGGGCAGGGGGCAGCATAACTATGGCTACACCTTC. Translating it yields CASTEDRGRGQHNYGYTF.

The chain recombines TRBV21-1 with TRBJ1-3; TRBD1 was called by the table and not checked on the DNA. TRBV21-1 is tagged as a pseudogene. The CDR3 covers 15 residues. CDR3 coding DNA: TGTGCCAGCAGCAGGGACATAAGCTCTGGAAACACCATATATTTT. It codes for CASSRDISSGNTIYF.

The chain couples TRBV4-1 to TRBJ2-2; a possible D gene is TRBD2 (6 bases). The germline V gene encodes CDR1 MGHRA and CDR2 YSYEKL. There are 16 residues in the CDR3. Trimming took 2 bases from V and 3 from J, leaving 13 bases between them. The CDR3 sequence: CASSQRGVTDTGELFF. The CDR3 bases are TGCGCCAGCAGCCAACGCGGGGTTACGGACACCGGGGAGCTGTTTTTT.

The chain links TRBV9 to TRBJ2-3, with no clear D. This CDR3 has 12 residues. The germline CDR1 and CDR2 sequences are SGDLS and YYNGEE. The V end was cut by 5 bases, the J end by 5 bases, with 9 bases between. The DNA of the CDR3 is TGTGCCAGCAGTTTTTCAGGAGATACGCAGTATTTT. Its translation is CASSFSGDTQYF.

Worth noting for this clone: The junction shows a germline mismatch at one end, possibly a read error. The CDR3 spells CASSLSGQYAGTTIYF. Here the CDR3 DNA reads TGTGCCAGCAGTTTATCTGGACAGTATGCTGGAACCACCATATATTTT. This chain joins TRBV28 and TRBJ1-3, with D possibly being TRBD1 (6 bases). This CDR3 contains 16 residues. Germline V gene data show CDR1 as MDHEN and CDR2 as SYDVKM.

Turning to this clone: At the DNA level, this CDR3 is encoded by other sequences in the same sample as well. CDR3 nucleotide sequence: TGTGCCAGCAGAAGGCTCTTCTCTGGAAACACCATATATTTT. It is translated as CASRRLFSGNTIYF. The V call is TRBV6-5, the J call TRBJ1-3; D is ambiguous. Trimming took off 6 bases at V and 0 bases at J, with 9 bases between the two ends. The CDR3 sequence is 14 residues long. CDR1 MNHEY and CDR2 SVGAGI come from the germline V gene.

The rearrangement links TRBV6-6 to TRBJ2-3; TRBD2 matches 8 bases. The V gene's germline CDR1 is MNHNY and CDR2 SVGAGI (reference sequence). The length of the CDR3 is 16 residues. V dropped 6 bases and J dropped 1; count of bases not matched to a gene: 9. CDR3 sequence: CASSDRGLVGTDTQYF. CDR3 in DNA: TGTGCCAGCAGCGATCGGGGACTAGTGGGCACAGATACGCAGTATTTT.

The rearrangement links TRBV5-1 to TRBJ1-2; no reliable D call. The CDR3 has 13 residues. V was shortened by 4 bases and J by 10 bases, with 17 bases between the two germline ends. The germline CDR1 and CDR2 sequences are SGHRS and YFSETQ. The CDR3 DNA sequence: TGCGCCAGCAGCGTGGAGACCCGTACGAACTACACCTTC. Encoded protein: CASSVETRTNYTF.

The genes are TRBV2 and TRBJ2-5; tentatively, D is TRBD2 (5 bases). Germline V CDR1 and CDR2: SNHLY, FYNNEI. The germline V and J ends were trimmed by 3 bases and 5 bases, with 19 bases remaining between them. This CDR3 spans 16 amino acids. The CDR3 DNA follows: TGTGCCAGCAGTGAGGGGTCAGCGGAAATTCGGGAGACCCAGTACTTC. The encoded protein is CASSEGSAEIRETQYF.

This sequence joins TRBV11-2 and TRBJ2-7, with D uncertain. The germline V gene encodes CDR1 SGHAT and CDR2 FQNNGV. V lost 5 bases to trimming and J lost 4 bases, with 12 bases between them. There are 13 residues in the CDR3. The CDR3 is CASSRLDGYEQYF. For the CDR3, the DNA is TGTGCCAGCAGCAGACTCGACGGATACGAGCAGTACTTC.

Turning to this clone: The sample has other DNA sequences that encode this CDR3 too. J is TRBJ1-3 and V is TRBV9, with D possibly being TRBD1 (5 bases). The CDR3 spans 15 residues. V gave up 0 bases and J gave up 0 bases, with 7 bases separating them. Per germline, CDR1 SGDLS and CDR2 YYNGEE. The CDR3 DNA reads as TGTGCCAGCAGCGTAGAGGGGTTCTCTGGAAACACCATATATTTT. Translated: CASSVEGFSGNTIYF. The full variable domain, its missing parts supplied by reference TRBV9 and TRBJ1-3, is DSGVTQTPKHLITATGQRVTLRCSPRSGDLSVYWYQQSLDQGLQFLIQYYNGEERAKGNILERFSAQQFPDLHSELNLSSLELGDSALYFCASSVEGFSGNTIYFGEGSWLTVV.

The chain is built from TRBV5-4 and TRBJ2-1, with a weak D call TRBD1 (6 bases). With 4 bases removed from V and 4 bases from J, the gap between germline ends came to 15 bases. The CDR3 runs to 15 residues. In germline, CDR1 is SGHNT, CDR2 YYREEE (reference sequence). In DNA, the CDR3 is TGTGCCAGCAGCCCAAGACAGGCCCGTTACAATGAGCAGTTCTTC. It yields the protein CASSPRQARYNEQFF. The full variable domain, rest sourced from reference TRBV5-4 and TRBJ2-1, is ETGVTQSPTHLIKTRGQQVTLRCSSQSGHNTVSWYQQALGQGPQFIFQYYREEENGRGNFPPRFSGLQFPNYSSELNVNALELDDSALYLCASSPRQARYNEQFFGPGTRLTVL.

In the case of this clone: Other DNA sequences in the sample encode the same CDR3. V and J are TRBV2 and TRBJ2-3, with 9 bases fitting TRBD2. The CDR3 runs 15 residues. J was trimmed by 2 bases and V by 1 base; bases with no gene match: 1. CDR1 and CDR2 (germline): SNHLY, FYNNEI. The CDR3 loop reads CASSEGLAVTDTQYF. DNA of the CDR3: TGTGCCAGCAGTGAAGGACTAGCGGTCACAGATACGCAGTATTTT.

This sequence joins TRBV10-3 and TRBJ2-4; possibly TRBD1 for D (6 bases). There are 13 residues in the CDR3. The germline V gene has CDR1 ENHRY and CDR2 SYGVKD. Trimming shortened V by 3 bases and J by 8 bases, and 11 bases separated the two germline ends. DNA of the CDR3: TGTGCCATCAGTGAAGGACCAGGGGACATTCAGTACTTC. Protein sequence: CAISEGPGDIQYF.

This chain joins TRBV28 and TRBJ2-5, with 8 bases aligning to TRBD2. V lost 6 bases to trimming and J lost 5 bases; unmatched junction nucleotides: 5. This CDR3 is 13 amino acids long. Looked up from germline, CDR1 is MDHEN and CDR2 is SYDVKM. CDR3 coding DNA: TGTGCCAGCAGCGGGGGGGCCTCGGAGACCCAGTACTTC. Protein sequence: CASSGGASETQYF.

The genes are TRBV18 and TRBJ2-2; D is unresolved. V was trimmed by 2 bases and J by 4 bases, leaving 11 bases between them. This CDR3 is built from 15 residues. Germline V gene sequence: CDR1 KGHSH, CDR2 LQKENI. The CDR3 spells CASSPDGSLTGELFF. The CDR3 nucleotides are TGTGCCAGCTCACCAGATGGGTCGCTCACCGGGGAGCTGTTTTTT.

This chain connects TRBV5-1 to TRBJ2-7; D perhaps matches TRBD2 (6 bases). This CDR3 comprises 14 residues. V was pared by 4 bases and J by 5 bases, with 16 bases between. Germline CDR1 SGHRS, CDR2 YFSETQ. The CDR3 nucleotides are TGCGCCAGCAGCCTGGGACTTGATCCGAACGAGCAGTACTTC. Encoded protein: CASSLGLDPNEQYF.

In regard to this clone: This sample also contains other DNA sequences that code for the same CDR3. Here the CDR3 reads CASSPGTVYEQYF. In nucleotides, the CDR3 is TGTGCCAGCTCACCCGGGACAGTTTACGAGCAGTACTTC. The rearrangement uses TRBV18 and TRBJ2-7; TRBD1 aligns across 7 bases. The V segment lost 3 bases and the J segment 4 bases; nucleotides outside the gene matches: 3. The CDR3 length is 13 residues. In germline, CDR1 is KGHSH, CDR2 LQKENI. The complete variable domain, with remaining parts taken from reference TRBV18 and TRBJ2-7, reads NAGVMQNPRHLVRRRGQEARLRCSPMKGHSHVYWYRQLPEEGLKFMVYLQKENIIDESGMPKERFSAEFPKEGPSILRIQQVVRGDSAAYFCASSPGTVYEQYFGPGTRLTVT.